Given below is one T cell receptor (beta chain) in context. Its antigen remains unknown. The germline V gene has CDR1 SQVTM and CDR2 ANQGSEA. V was shortened by 5 bases and J by 1 base, with 11 bases between the two germline ends. This CDR3 has 13 amino acids. The entry originates in a study of T cells in Graves' hyperthyroidism and ophthalmopathy. Study outcomes and limitations: The blood repertoire included most of the expanded thyroid clonotypes above 0.001.

RNA transcripts provided the source from which TCR beta CDR3 regions were amplified. Carried out on the TCR CDR3, a first-round RT-PCR used the HTBI primer set. TCRdb ran MiXCR on the multiplex PCR reads and lists one entry per CDR3 protein. Of 750,000 to 950,000 distinct CDR3 sequences listed, approximately 40% are singletons. With a duration under 2 months, the hyperthyroidism was newly diagnosed in patients aged 18 to 65. The TCR was taken from a man between 18 and 29 years old with Graves' hyperthyroidism. The V gene is TRBV29-1, the J gene TRBJ2-5; D unresolved. The sequencing input was blood. The CDR3 bases are TGCAGCGTTAACCCGACATTCCAAGAGACCCAGTACTTC. Its protein product is CSVNPTFQETQYF.